These T cell receptor beta chains were read from a single sample in a study of shared clonotypes between healthy human individuals. TCRdb's table, derived via immunoSEQ multiplex PCR, lists solely in-frame clones and lacks some. Among approximately 2.3 million clones, 85% to 95% were seen once, and the ten largest hold roughly 0.36%. Specimen: naive CD4+ T cells from PBMCs. Receptor source: a man aged 18 to 35 in good health. Some clones in this sample may be carry-over from other donors' samples. Each CDR3 is given with its conserved first and last residue. A D gene is named only where the DNA matches it firmly. Some rows have no size entry. The others give once, few or many, or a class for an expanded clone.

-	TRBV29-1	TRBJ1-2	-	TGCAGCGTTCGCACAGGATCTGGTGGCTACACCTTC	CSVRTGSGGYTF
TRBD2	TRBV10-3	TRBJ2-7	-	TGTGCCATCAGTGAGCTAGCGGGAGGCCAAGAGCAGTACTTC	CAISELAGGQEQYF
TRBD2	TRBV5-1	TRBJ2-2	-	TGCGCCAGCAGACCGGGGGGGATCACCGGGGAGCTGTTTTTT	CASRPGGITGELFF
-	TRBV7-8	TRBJ2-1	-	TGTGCCAGCAGCACAACTAGCACCCTACAGTTCAATGAGCAGTTCTTC	CASSTTSTLQFNEQFF
TRBD2	TRBV6-5	TRBJ2-7	-	TGTGCCAGCAGTTACTCGGCTAGCGGAGCCTACGAGCAGTACTTC	CASSYSASGAYEQYF
-	TRBV18	TRBJ2-2	once	TGTGCCAGCTCACCAGATGGTGGGGAGCTGTTTTTT	CASSPDGGELFF
-	TRBV7-2	TRBJ2-7	-	TGTGCCAGCAGCTCCTTTCCTGACCGGATCTACGAGCAGTACTTC	CASSSFPDRIYEQYF
-	TRBV6-4	TRBJ2-2	-	TGTGCCAGCAGTGACTCGAGGGCCGGGGAGCTGTTTTTT	CASSDSRAGELFF
-	TRBV4-1	TRBJ1-5	-	TGCGCCAGCAGCCAATGGGGGAATCAGCCCCAGCATTTT	CASSQWGNQPQHF
-	TRBV5-1	TRBJ1-1	few	TGCGCCAGCAATAATCCGGGACCTCTGAACACTGAAGCTTTCTTT	CASNNPGPLNTEAFF
-	TRBV5-1	TRBJ2-7	-	TGCGCCAGCAGCTTGGCCGGAGCCAGGGATTACGAGCAGTACTTC	CASSLAGARDYEQYF
TRBD2	TRBV19	TRBJ2-2	-	TGTGCCAGTAAACCGGGACTAGCGGCGAACACCGGGGAGCTGTTTTTT	CASKPGLAANTGELFF
-	TRBV15	TRBJ1-2	-	TGTGCCACCAGCACAGCTGACAGTGATGGCTACACCTTC	CATSTADSDGYTF
-	TRBV5-6	TRBJ1-1	-	TGTGCCAGCAGCTTGGACAGGGACACTGAAGCTTTCTTT	CASSLDRDTEAFF
TRBD1	TRBV2	TRBJ2-7	-	TGTGCCAGCAGCGTCCCGACAGGGGCCTACGAGCAGTACTTC	CASSVPTGAYEQYF
-	TRBV11-2	TRBJ2-5	once	TGTGCCAGCAGCTCGTTACTAGGGACAGAGACCCAGTACTTC	CASSSLLGTETQYF
-	TRBV18	TRBJ2-3	-	TGTGCCAGCTCACGACTTGGCACAGATACGCAGTATTTT	CASSRLGTDTQYF
-	TRBV28	TRBJ2-5	once	TGTGCCAGCAGTTTAAACACGGAGACCCAGTACTTC	CASSLNTETQYF
-	TRBV29-1	TRBJ2-5	-	TGCAGCGTCGGGCAGCAAGAGACCCAGTACTTC	CSVGQQETQYF
TRBD1	TRBV4-3	TRBJ1-4	-	TGCGCCAGCAGCCACCGCTTCCGGGACAGGGCCCCACAGGAAAAACTGTTTTTT	CASSHRFRDRAPQEKLFF
-	TRBV20-1	TRBJ2-7	-	TGCAGTGCTCAATTCGTCGTAGAGCAGTACTTC	CSAQFVVEQYF
-	TRBV28	TRBJ1-4	-	TGTGCCAGCAGCCCCCGCGCCCTTAATGAAAAACTGTTTTTT	CASSPRALNEKLFF
TRBD1	TRBV6-1	TRBJ1-2	-	TGTGCCACCCAGAGGGACAGGGGTAACTATGGCTACACCTTC	CATQRDRGNYGYTF
TRBD1	TRBV6-4	TRBJ2-5	-	TGTGCCAGCAGTCAACCGGGACAGGGGAAGACCCAGTACTTC	CASSQPGQGKTQYF
-	TRBV6-1	TRBJ1-1	-	TGTGCCAGCAGTGAATATCGGACTGAAGCTTTCTTT	CASSEYRTEAFF
-	TRBV5-1	TRBJ2-3	-	TGCGCCAGCAGCTTGGCTGCAGGGGCAAGCACAGATACGCAGTATTTT	CASSLAAGASTDTQYF
TRBD2	TRBV7-9	TRBJ2-7	-	TGTGCCAGCAGCTGGGGACTATTACCCTACGAGCAGTACTTC	CASSWGLLPYEQYF
-	TRBV4-1	TRBJ2-2	-	TGCGCCAGCAGCCAAGATCTCGCAGCTAGCCTTTTCACCGGGGAGCTGTTTTTT	CASSQDLAASLFTGELFF
TRBD1	TRBV9	TRBJ1-5	-	TGTGCCTCCGCTACAGGGGCGAATCAGCCCCAGCATTTT	CASATGANQPQHF
TRBD1	TRBV25-1	TRBJ2-1	-	TGTGCCAGCAGTGCACACAGGGGAACCTACAATGAGCAGTTCTTC	CASSAHRGTYNEQFF
-	TRBV18	TRBJ2-2	-	TGTGCCAGCTCACGGGACGGTACCGGGGAGCTGTTTTTT	CASSRDGTGELFF
TRBD2	TRBV29-1	TRBJ2-3	once	TGCAGCGTCCTGGGCGGGAGCCCCCTTGGAGTAGATACGCAGTATTTT	CSVLGGSPLGVDTQYF
TRBD1	TRBV28	TRBJ2-3	-	TGTGCCAGCAGCGAGACAGGGGGCTTGACAGATACGCAGTATTTT	CASSETGGLTDTQYF
-	TRBV6-5	TRBJ1-5	-	TGTGCCAGCAGTTTGGACCGCAGTAGCAATCAGCCCCAGCATTTT	CASSLDRSSNQPQHF
-	TRBV2	TRBJ1-2	-	TGTGCCAGCAGTAACCAGCGCTTGAGCTACACCTTC	CASSNQRLSYTF
TRBD1	TRBV30	TRBJ1-5	-	TGTGCCTGGAGCCCGGGACAGCTCAATCAGCCCCAGCATTTT	CAWSPGQLNQPQHF
-	TRBV29-1	TRBJ1-3	-	TGCAGCGTCTTGGGGCTCTCTGGAAACACCATATATTTT	CSVLGLSGNTIYF
-	TRBV4-2	TRBJ1-2	-	TGTGCCAGCCGTCCCCTCCCGGGGGCGAGGGAAGGTGGCTACACCTTC	CASRPLPGAREGGYTF
TRBD1	TRBV30	TRBJ2-7	-	TGTGCCTGGGGCCGACAGGGCCAGTCCTACGAGCAGTACTTC	CAWGRQGQSYEQYF
TRBD2	TRBV7-2	TRBJ2-3	-	TGTGCCAGCAGCTCGGGACTAGGGCTCACAGATACGCAGTATTTT	CASSSGLGLTDTQYF
-	TRBV6-5	TRBJ2-1	once	TGTGCCAGCAGTTACTCGGGACTGGCATCCTACAATGAGCAGTTCTTC	CASSYSGLASYNEQFF
-	TRBV18	TRBJ2-2	-	TGTGCCAGCTCACCAAGGCTAGCAGACACCGGGGAGCTGTTTTTT	CASSPRLADTGELFF
TRBD1	TRBV30	TRBJ1-4	-	TGTGCCTGGAGTGTACTTAAAGGGACAGGGTATGAAAAACTGTTTTTT	CAWSVLKGTGYEKLFF
-	TRBV7-2	TRBJ2-7	-	TGTGCCAGCAGCCCATTCGGGACAGAGCAGTACTTC	CASSPFGTEQYF
TRBD2	TRBV13	TRBJ2-2	-	TGTGCCAGCAGCTTATTCGGGAGGGTTACCGGGGAGCTGTTTTTT	CASSLFGRVTGELFF
-	TRBV7-3	TRBJ2-1	-	TGTGCCAGTGGAGGAAGCTCGGGTGATGAGCAGTTCTTC	CASGGSSGDEQFF
-	TRBV28	TRBJ1-2	-	TGTGCCAGCAGTTCCGCCGGGGTCAACTACGGCGGCTACACCTTC	CASSSAGVNYGGYTF